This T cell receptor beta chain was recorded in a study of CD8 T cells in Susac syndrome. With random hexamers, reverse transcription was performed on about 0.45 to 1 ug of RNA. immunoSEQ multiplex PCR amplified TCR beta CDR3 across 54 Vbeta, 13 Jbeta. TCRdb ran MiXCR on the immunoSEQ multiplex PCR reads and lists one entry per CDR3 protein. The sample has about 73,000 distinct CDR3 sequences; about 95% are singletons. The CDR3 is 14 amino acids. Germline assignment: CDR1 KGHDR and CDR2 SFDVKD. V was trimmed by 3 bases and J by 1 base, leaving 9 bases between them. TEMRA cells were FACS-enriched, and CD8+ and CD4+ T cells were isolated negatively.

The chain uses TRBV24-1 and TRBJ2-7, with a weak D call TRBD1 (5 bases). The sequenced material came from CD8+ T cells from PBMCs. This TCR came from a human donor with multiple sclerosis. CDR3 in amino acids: CATSDRQKSYEQYF. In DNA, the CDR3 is TGTGCCACCAGTGATAGACAGAAATCCTACGAGCAGTACTTC.